The subject of this entry is one TCR beta chain. The V and J ends lost 6 bases and 0 bases, in that order; junction bases with no gene match: 9. CDR1 and CDR2 (germline): MGHDK, SYGVNS. CDR3 length equals 16 residues. This sample was included in a study of blood T cell repertoires in COVID-19. About the study: PBMCs, B-cell-depleted T cells, or T cells provided the cDNA or gDNA that made up the material.

How the authors handled the data: Amplification from reference gene primers served as the basis for estimated nucleated cell counts. TCRdb keeps only in-frame clones here, not all; method: immunoSEQ multiplex PCR. For V, J and clone size, that table is used; D and trimming come from the DNA. The table includes about 210,000 clones, approximately 86% detected once. The genes are TRBV25-1 and TRBJ2-7; 9 bases are a match to TRBD1. The specimen was peripheral blood. The clonotype originates from a man aged 18 to 29 with active or convalescent COVID-19. The CDR3 loop is CASSRAPGQGSYEQYF. The CDR3 nucleotides read TGTGCCAGCAGCCGTGCACCGGGACAGGGCTCCTACGAGCAGTACTTC.